This is a list of T cell receptor beta chains from one sample in a study of blood T cell repertoires in COVID-19. The assay was immunoSEQ multiplex PCR, and TCRdb's table has in-frame clones only and misses some. The sample includes 380,000 or so clones, approximately 86% of them seen just once. The specimen sequenced was peripheral blood. The receptor set was obtained from an older woman with COVID-19, enrolled during active disease. CDR3s include the opening cysteine and the closing phenylalanine or tryptophan.

J gene	V gene	CDR3 protein
TRBJ1-2	TRBV6-2/TRBV6-3	CASSYWDSLRANYGYTF
TRBJ2-5	TRBV5-1	CASRPTSGQETQYF
TRBJ1-1	TRBV6-5	CASSYSGRTEAFF
TRBJ1-2	TRBV6-4	CASSGQGFGYTF
TRBJ2-1	TRBV10-1	CASSPVGLAGGIFHNEQFF
TRBJ2-1	TRBV3-1/TRBV3-2	CASSLGLAGGLSYNEQFF
TRBJ1-3	TRBV19	CASIRPGGAGNTIYF
TRBJ2-4	TRBV5-1	CASSPGLAGGIAKNIQYF
TRBJ2-3	TRBV6-5	CASIEPGGGDTQYF
TRBJ1-5	TRBV10-3	CAISDRGQNQPQHF
TRBJ2-1	TRBV5-4	CASSRDGQTEQFF
TRBJ1-5	TRBV10-3	CAISESLREGGQPQHF
TRBJ2-5	TRBV5-6	CASSLAGLQLQETQYF
TRBJ2-7	TRBV3-1/TRBV3-2	CASSLLGQGQYF
TRBJ1-4	TRBV11-2	CASSRFGREGEKLFF
TRBJ2-7	TRBV12-3/TRBV12-4	CASRLRGSYEQYF
TRBJ1-2	TRBV19	CATLLRGAHPYGYTF
TRBJ1-3	TRBV7-2	CASSSSPGSSGNTIYF
TRBJ2-4	TRBV28	CASSLRSGGHIQYF
TRBJ2-1	TRBV6-1	CASSGTSGGHYNEQFF
TRBJ2-7	TRBV6-6	CASRATGVYEQYF
TRBJ2-2	TRBV6-5	CASSPQGANTGELFF
TRBJ1-5	TRBV5-6	CASSPGVGQPQHF
TRBJ1-2	TRBV29-1	CSVLGQYNYGYTF
TRBJ1-3	TRBV19	CASSGTGASSGNTIYF
TRBJ2-5	TRBV12-5	CASGPGSLRETQYF
TRBJ1-6	TRBV23-1	CASSPFLHF
TRBJ2-3	TRBV7-3	CASSSGGAEDTQYF
TRBJ1-6	TRBV11-2	CASSVGQGHINDYNSPLHF
TRBJ1-1	TRBV9	CASSVDTGTEAFF
TRBJ1-2	TRBV5-6	CASSSTTGNYGYTF
TRBJ2-7	TRBV29-1	CSVKAWGGGLGTYEQYF
TRBJ2-3	TRBV7-9	CASSSRTSGGTDTQYF
TRBJ1-2	TRBV6-2/TRBV6-3	CASSLGQAGVGYGYTF
TRBJ1-2	TRBV5-1	CASSLDGQGIYGYTF
TRBJ1-6	TRBV7-2	CASSLTGVNSPLHF
TRBJ2-2	TRBV7-8	CASSLEGQGNTGELFF
TRBJ2-5	TRBV18	CASSPPGGGPIETQYF
TRBJ2-1	TRBV4-2	CASSRTGLHSYNEQFF
TRBJ2-2	TRBV30	CAWSPNTGELFF
TRBJ2-7	TRBV5-6	CASSLTAASYEQYF
TRBJ2-1	TRBV5-5	CASSLASNEQFF
TRBJ1-6	TRBV7-8	CASSLSASWDSPDNSPLHF
TRBJ2-3	TRBV6-5	CASSIPGGADTQYF
TRBJ2-7	TRBV25-1	CASSRDRGLPLYEQYF
TRBJ2-7	TRBV10-3	CAISESYSEEQYF
TRBJ2-7	TRBV30	CAWRDMGTIRGEQYF
TRBJ2-3	TRBV5-1	CASSWMGAGGASTDTQYF